A single sample is the source of the 20 T cell receptor beta chains below, sequenced in a study of blood T cell repertoires in COVID-19. The repertoire was sequenced with immunoSEQ multiplex PCR; TCRdb's copy has only in-frame clones and lacks some. This sample has 75,000 to 100,000 clones, with approximately 84% found just once. The sequenced sample consisted of peripheral blood. Receptor source: a man between 60 and 75 years old with acute or convalescent COVID-19.

This clone was seen a single time. The genes are TRBV12-3 or TRBV12-4 and TRBJ1-1; D uncertain. With 2 bases removed from V and 1 base from J, the gap between germline ends came to 5 bases. The CDR3 has 13 amino acids. The CDR3 protein is CASSLWPNTEAFF. DNA of the CDR3: TGTGCCAGCAGTTTATGGCCGAACACTGAAGCTTTCTTT.

The CDR3 spells CAWTAGGSGNTIYF. In nucleotides, the CDR3 is TGTGCCTGGACTGCGGGGGGCTCTGGAAACACCATATATTTT. The chain has TRBV30 and TRBJ1-3; possible D gene TRBD1, 5 bases. CDR1 and CDR2 (germline): GTSNPN, SVGIG (reference sequence). The CDR3 is 14 amino acids. Trimming stripped 4 bases from V and 0 bases from J, with 10 bases between.

V and J are TRBV18 and TRBJ2-7; TRBD1 matches at 10 bases. CDR3 size: 15 residues. The V gene's germline CDR1 is KGHSH and CDR2 LQKENI. Unmatched junction bases numbered 5, after V lost 6 bases and J lost 0 bases. The CDR3 loop is CASSRGQGVSYEQYF. CDR3 coding DNA: TGTGCCAGCTCCCGTGGACAGGGGGTCTCCTACGAGCAGTACTTC.

The chain couples TRBV11-3 to TRBJ1-2; unclear D gene. The germline V and J ends were trimmed by 4 bases and 4 bases, with 13 bases remaining between them. This CDR3 contains 14 residues. Germline V CDR1 and CDR2: SGHNT, YENEEA. Written as DNA, the CDR3 is TGTGCCAGCAGCTCCCGTGGGCAGCTCTATGGCTACACCTTC. It translates to CASSSRGQLYGYTF.

The V gene is TRBV5-1, the J gene TRBJ1-5, with D perhaps matching TRBD1 (6 bases). The V end lost 4 bases, the J end lost 1 base, and 12 bases lay between the germline ends. Germline CDR1 and CDR2: SGHRS and YFSETQ. The CDR3 contains 15 residues. CDR3 region: CASSPTGLSNQPQHF. CDR3 sequence (DNA): TGCGCCAGCAGCCCAACAGGGTTGAGCAATCAGCCCCAGCATTTT.

This clone was counted a single time. This chain links TRBV7-2 with TRBJ2-2, with 8 bases aligning to TRBD2. The CDR3 contains 16 residues. Germline CDR1 and CDR2: SGHTA and FQGNSA. The V segment lost 4 bases and the J segment 4 bases; nucleotides outside the gene matches: 8. CDR3 DNA sequence: TGTGCCAGCAGCTATCGGGGGGGCCGTGTCACCGGGGAGCTGTTTTTT. Residues: CASSYRGGRVTGELFF. Full variable domain (missing parts from reference TRBV7-2 and TRBJ2-2): GAGVSQSPSNKVTEKGKDVELRCDPISGHTALYWYRQSLGQGLEFLIYFQGNSAPDKSGLPSDRFSAERTGGSVSTLTIQRTQQEDSAVYLCASSYRGGRVTGELFFGEGSRLTVL.

The chain links TRBV7-8 to TRBJ1-6; no reliable D call. Per the germline V gene, CDR1 is SGHVS and CDR2 is FQNEAQ. This CDR3 contains 18 residues. Trimming took off 0 bases at V and 0 bases at J, with 12 bases between the two ends. CDR3 sequence (DNA): TGTGCCAGCAGCTTAGCGAGTCGGCACAGCTCCTATAATTCACCCCTCCACTTT. Translation: CASSLASRHSSYNSPLHF.

The rearrangement joins TRBV28 to TRBJ1-2, with unresolved D. The CDR3 runs to 12 residues. The ends were cut back, 2 bases at V and 5 bases at J, with 6 bases in the middle. Germline-derived CDR1 and CDR2 are MDHEN and SYDVKM. The CDR3 region has the DNA TGTGCCAGCAGTTTACTGGAGTATGGCTACACCTTC. It encodes CASSLLEYGYTF.

This clone came up a few times. The chain is built from TRBV4-1 and TRBJ1-5, with D hard to call. Trimming removed 4 bases from V and 0 bases from J, with 13 bases in between. This CDR3 region has 16 residues. Germline CDR1 and CDR2: MGHRA and YSYEKL. The CDR3 DNA reads TGCGCCAGCAGCCCCATTCTCACTCCTAGCAATCAGCCCCAGCATTTT. It is translated as CASSPILTPSNQPQHF.

The chain carries TRBV2 and TRBJ2-1; D is unclear. The CDR3 has 15 amino acids. Germline CDR1 reads SNHLY; CDR2 reads FYNNEI. Between the trimmed V and J ends, which lost 4 bases and 9 bases, there was a span of 19 bases. CDR3 sequence: CASSVKSRIWVEQFF. CDR3 in DNA: TGTGCCAGCAGTGTCAAGAGCAGGATTTGGGTTGAGCAGTTCTTC.

The rearrangement links TRBV7-2 to TRBJ1-2; tentatively, D is TRBD1 (5 bases). This CDR3 has 13 amino acids. V lost 2 bases, J lost 8 bases, and 12 bases lay in between. From germline, CDR1 is SGHTA and CDR2 FQGNSA. CDR3 DNA sequence: TGTGCCAGCAGCTTATTGAGGGGAGGGGGCTACACCTTC. It encodes CASSLLRGGGYTF. Variable domain in full (rest from reference TRBV7-2 and TRBJ1-2): GAGVSQSPSNKVTEKGKDVELRCDPISGHTALYWYRQSLGQGLEFLIYFQGNSAPDKSGLPSDRFSAERTGGSVSTLTIQRTQQEDSAVYLCASSLLRGGGYTFGSGTRLTVV.

V gene TRBV11-3 combines with J gene TRBJ2-7; no clear D. Trimming took 1 base from V and 3 from J, leaving 10 bases between them. Germline V gives CDR1 SGHNT, CDR2 YENEEA. The CDR3 loop spans 14 amino acids. CDR3 loop: CASSLGPQIYEQYF. CDR3 bases: TGTGCCAGCAGCTTAGGTCCGCAGATCTACGAGCAGTACTTC.

This clone has a handful of counts. This chain uses TRBV5-5 with TRBJ2-2; a possible D gene is TRBD1 (6 bases). The germline V gene encodes CDR1 SGHKS and CDR2 YYEKEE (reference sequence). V dropped 4 bases and J dropped 10 bases, with 14 bases sitting between them. The CDR3 contains 13 residues. CDR3 sequence reads: CASSSHRVEELFF. The CDR3 DNA sequence: TGTGCCAGCAGCAGCCACAGGGTCGAGGAGCTGTTTTTT.

This chain joins TRBV6-2 or TRBV6-3 and TRBJ2-1; 9 bases match TRBD2. CDR1 is MNHEY, CDR2 SVGEGT, per germline. This CDR3 comprises 21 residues. V lost 0 bases, J lost 2 bases, and 17 bases stayed unmatched. CDR3 in DNA: TGTGCCAGCAGTTACTCAGGAGGGGGGAAACCTAGCGGGACTACCTACAATGAGCAGTTCTTC. This sequence encodes CASSYSGGGKPSGTTYNEQFF.

The V and J genes are TRBV19 and TRBJ2-2; maybe TRBD1 (5 bases). The length of the CDR3 is 16 residues. V lost 4 bases and J 0 bases, leaving 12 bases between the germline ends. The germline gives CDR1 LNHDA, CDR2 SQIVND (reference sequence). CDR3 nucleotides: TGTGCCAGTAGTAAGAGACAGCCTTCGAACACCGGGGAGCTGTTTTTT. The encoded protein is CASSKRQPSNTGELFF.

This chain joins TRBV10-3 and TRBJ2-1; 7 nucleotides match TRBD2. V lost 3 bases and J lost 0; bases outside the gene matches: 5. Germline V gene sequence: CDR1 ENHRY, CDR2 SYGVKD. The CDR3 totals 16 residues. CDR3 sequence reads: CAISDGRGSSYNEQFF. The CDR3 nucleotides are TGTGCCATCAGTGATGGGCGGGGGAGCTCCTACAATGAGCAGTTCTTC.

The gene calls are TRBV2 and TRBJ2-5; D not resolved. From germline, CDR1 is SNHLY and CDR2 FYNNEI. CDR3 size: 13 residues. The germline V and J ends were trimmed by 5 bases and 1 base, with 8 bases remaining between them. The chain's CDR3 is CASSISVQETQYF. The CDR3 DNA reads as TGTGCCAGCAGTATCAGTGTCCAAGAGACCCAGTACTTC.

V and J are TRBV25-1 and TRBJ2-5, with D perhaps matching TRBD2 (5 bases). The CDR3 has 15 residues. With 4 bases removed from V and 1 base from J, the gap between germline ends came to 13 bases. From germline, CDR1 is MGHDK and CDR2 SYGVNS. The CDR3 DNA sequence: TGTGCCAGCAGTGTAGCGCTGTTCACCCAAGAGACCCAGTACTTC. Amino acids: CASSVALFTQETQYF.

This chain joins TRBV15 and TRBJ1-4; tentative D call: TRBD1 (6 bases). Germline V gene lookup returns CDR1 LNHNV and CDR2 YYDKDF (reference sequence). The germline V and J ends were trimmed by 3 bases and 0 bases, with 11 bases remaining between them. The CDR3 is 16 residues long. The CDR3 reads CATSRDPGATNEKLFF. The CDR3 coding sequence is TGTGCCACCAGCAGGGATCCAGGGGCAACTAATGAAAAACTGTTTTTT. Full variable domain (missing parts from reference TRBV15 and TRBJ1-4): DAMVIQNPRYQVTQFGKPVTLSCSQTLNHNVMYWYQQKSSQAPKLLFHYYDKDFNNEADTPDNFQSRRPNTSFCFLDIRSPGLGDTAMYLCATSRDPGATNEKLFFGSGTQLSVL.

This chain connects TRBV10-3 to TRBJ1-2; 7 positions match TRBD1. Germline V gene sequence: CDR1 ENHRY, CDR2 SYGVKD. Unmatched junction bases numbered 10, after V lost 10 bases and J lost 5 bases. CDR3 length equals 13 residues. Here the CDR3 DNA reads TGTGCCACCGGAGTAGGGACAGAGTATGGCTACACCTTC. It encodes CATGVGTEYGYTF.